This is a list of T cell receptor beta chains from one sample in a study of cytomegalovirus exposure and HLA in healthy donors. The table came from immunoSEQ multiplex PCR; TCRdb's copy has only in-frame clones and leaves some out. The sample carries 150,000 to 200,000 clones, approximately 70% recorded once. The sample taken for sequencing was PBMCs. These receptor sequences come from a human donor in good health. Each CDR3 is given with its conserved first and last residue. A D gene is named only where the DNA matches it firmly. Clone size is stated in some rows and not others, as once, few, many or a class when expanded.

>NA|TRBV19|few|TRBJ1-1
CASSRQEAFF
TGTGCCAGTAGTAGACAGGAAGCTTTCTTT
>NA|TRBV27|NA|TRBJ2-7
CASSLTTTYEQYF
TGTGCCAGCAGTTTGACAACCACCTACGAGCAGTACTTC
>TRBD2|TRBV10-1|NA|TRBJ2-1
CASSEDTGTSGGDEQFF
TGCGCCAGCAGTGAAGATACCGGGACTAGCGGGGGCGATGAGCAGTTCTTC
>NA|TRBV2|NA|TRBJ2-3
CASRTGWGTDTQYF
TGTGCCAGCAGAACAGGATGGGGCACAGATACGCAGTATTTT
>TRBD1|TRBV30|NA|TRBJ2-2
CAWDSGGWTGELFF
TGTGCCTGGGACTCAGGGGGCTGGACCGGGGAGCTGTTTTTT
>NA|TRBV9|NA|TRBJ1-5
CASSVGNGISQPQHF
TGTGCCAGCAGCGTAGGGAACGGGATAAGTCAGCCCCAGCATTTT
>NA|TRBV18|NA|TRBJ1-1
CASSPDRGKGVAFF
TGTGCCAGCTCACCGGATCGAGGCAAAGGAGTAGCTTTCTTT
>NA|TRBV4-1|many|TRBJ2-5
CASSQDDSAETQYF
TGCGCCAGCAGCCAAGATGACTCCGCTGAGACCCAGTACTTC
>TRBD2|TRBV4-2|NA|TRBJ2-5
CASSQGTSGGEETQYF
TGTGCCAGCAGCCAGGGGACTAGCGGGGGGGAAGAGACCCAGTACTTC
>TRBD1|TRBV7-2|NA|TRBJ1-1
CASSPPRGDRNTEAFF
TGTGCCAGCAGCCCACCCCGTGGGGACAGGAACACTGAAGCTTTCTTT
>NA|TRBV4-1|few|TRBJ2-7
CASSQAHNREDDEQYF
TGCGCCAGCAGCCAAGCCCATAACAGGGAAGATGACGAGCAGTACTTC
>NA|TRBV11-2|few|TRBJ2-5
CASSSPARETQYF
TGTGCCAGCAGTTCACCCGCCCGGGAGACCCAGTACTTC
>NA|TRBV6-5|NA|TRBJ2-7
CASRLWQGSYEQYF
TGTGCCAGCAGGCTATGGCAGGGGTCTTACGAGCAGTACTTC
>NA|TRBV21-1|once|TRBJ1-3
CASSKDGRGDGNTIYF
TGTGCCAGCAGCAAAGATGGGAGGGGTGATGGAAACACCATATATTTT
>NA|TRBV6-1|NA|TRBJ2-7
CASSEVSGKGYEQYF
TGTGCCAGCAGTGAAGTATCAGGGAAAGGATACGAGCAGTACTTC
>TRBD1|TRBV11-1|NA|TRBJ2-3
CASSLQGAVDTQYF
TGTGCCAGCAGTCTACAGGGGGCGGTGGATACGCAGTATTTT
>NA|TRBV6-6|NA|TRBJ2-7
CASSYTGDYEQYF
TGTGCCAGCAGTTACACGGGAGACTACGAGCAGTACTTC
>NA|TRBV5-5|NA|TRBJ1-1
CASSLRDMLTEAFF
TGTGCCAGCAGCTTGAGGGACATGCTTACTGAAGCTTTCTTT
>NA|TRBV23-1|few|TRBJ1-3
CASSQSAGSVAGNTIYF
TGCGCCAGCAGTCAATCTGCGGGTTCGGTCGCTGGAAACACCATATATTTT
>TRBD2|TRBV5-4|NA|TRBJ2-7
CASSRTSGISSYEQYF
TGTGCCAGCAGCCGAACTAGCGGGATAAGCTCCTACGAGCAGTACTTC
>TRBD2|TRBV5-8|few|TRBJ2-5
CASSRLAGGQETQYF
TGTGCCAGCAGCCGACTAGCGGGGGGGCAAGAGACCCAGTACTTC
>TRBD1|TRBV19|many|TRBJ2-7
CASTPGQTYEQYF
TGTGCCAGTACCCCGGGACAGACCTACGAGCAGTACTTC
>NA|TRBV5-1|NA|TRBJ1-1
CASRRGSTEAFF
TGCGCCAGCAGACGGGGAAGCACTGAAGCTTTCTTT
>TRBD2|TRBV6-6|few|TRBJ2-5
CASSSRLAGAETQYF
TGTGCCAGCAGTTCCCGACTAGCGGGGGCAGAGACCCAGTACTTC
>NA|TRBV6-6|NA|TRBJ2-1
CASKGGAGNEQFF
TGTGCCAGCAAAGGGGGGGCGGGAAATGAGCAGTTCTTC
>TRBD1|TRBV7-8|NA|TRBJ2-7
CASSVGTGTYEQYF
TGTGCCAGCAGCGTTGGGACAGGAACCTACGAGCAGTACTTC
>NA|TRBV7-9|once|TRBJ1-2
CASSSTGYGYTF
TGTGCCAGCAGCTCTACGGGCTATGGCTACACCTTC
>TRBD2|TRBV5-1|NA|TRBJ2-1
CASSLSGGYNEQFF
TGCGCCAGCAGCCTAAGCGGGGGATACAATGAGCAGTTCTTC
>NA|TRBV11-2|NA|TRBJ2-5
CASSLHGQTQETQYF
TGTGCCAGCAGCTTACACGGACAGACCCAAGAGACCCAGTACTTC
>NA|TRBV6-4|NA|TRBJ1-6
CASSDSSLNSPLHF
TGTGCCAGCAGTGACTCGAGTCTCAATTCACCCCTCCACTTT
>NA|TRBV19|once|TRBJ1-2
CASSIGRAMDGYTF
TGTGCCAGTAGTATTGGCAGGGCGATGGATGGCTACACCTTC
>TRBD2|TRBV5-1|NA|TRBJ2-5
CASSLGVAGGQKTQYF
TGCGCCAGCAGCTTGGGAGTAGCGGGGGGCCAGAAGACCCAGTACTTC
>TRBD1|TRBV7-2|NA|TRBJ1-1
CASSASTGVGEAFF
TGTGCCAGCAGCGCTAGCACAGGGGTCGGTGAAGCTTTCTTT